One and the same sample provided the 9 T cell receptor beta chains below, sequenced in a study of cytomegalovirus exposure and HLA in healthy donors. The PCR was carried out with 60 Vbeta primers and 13 Jbeta primers. The repertoire was sequenced with immunoSEQ multiplex PCR; TCRdb's copy has only in-frame clones and lacks some. The table includes 120,000 or so clones, 81% detected once. The sequenced sample consisted of PBMCs. Receptors originate from a man aged 18-30 years in good health and CMV-seronegative.

The gene calls are TRBV4-3 and TRBJ2-1, with D hard to call. This CDR3 is built from 15 residues. V dropped 0 bases and J dropped 1 base, with 7 bases sitting between them. Germline lookup yields CDR1 LGHNA and CDR2 YSLEER. In DNA form, the CDR3 reads TGCGCCAGCAGCCAAGATTCGGGTTCCTACAATGAGCAGTTCTTC. Translated, it gives CASSQDSGSYNEQFF.

The chain carries TRBV28 and TRBJ1-5; the D gene is possibly TRBD1 (6 bases). The CDR3 covers 15 residues. Looked up from germline, CDR1 is MDHEN and CDR2 is SYDVKM. V dropped 5 bases and J dropped 3 bases, with 14 bases sitting between them. The CDR3 loop is CASSPQGLNNQPQHF. The CDR3 DNA is TGTGCCAGCAGTCCACAGGGTTTGAACAATCAGCCCCAGCATTTT.

This chain joins TRBV7-9 and TRBJ2-1; TRBD2 matches 11 bases. CDR3 size: 14 residues. The V and J ends lost 6 bases and 4 bases, in that order; junction bases with no gene match: 2. Germline V lookup: CDR1 SEHNR, CDR2 FQNEAQ (reference sequence). The CDR3 bases are TGTGCCAGCAGGTCTAGCGGGGGGTACAATGAGCAGTTCTTC. Protein sequence: CASRSSGGYNEQFF.

This rearrangement joins TRBV4-3 to TRBJ1-4; TRBD1 matches 11 bases. CDR3 length: 16 amino acids. V lost 4 bases and J lost 8; bases outside the gene matches: 9. Germline V gene sequence: CDR1 LGHNA, CDR2 YSLEER. CDR3 sequence: CASSPGRGTGGEKLFF. The CDR3 region has the DNA TGCGCCAGCAGCCCTGGGCGGGGGACAGGGGGAGAAAAACTGTTTTTT.

The chain combines TRBV2 with TRBJ2-3; 8 bases fit TRBD1. CDR1 is SNHLY, CDR2 FYNNEI, per germline. The V gene end was trimmed by 6 bases and the J gene end by 5 bases; junction bases not matched to a gene: 10. The CDR3 sequence is 15 residues long. In DNA, the CDR3 is TGTGCCAGCAGGGCCGGACAGGGTTTGGGAGATACGCAGTATTTT. As protein: CASRAGQGLGDTQYF.

The rearrangement joins TRBV7-9 to TRBJ1-1; the match to TRBD1 covers 9 bases. Germline V gives CDR1 SEHNR, CDR2 FQNEAQ (reference sequence). The CDR3 sequence is 18 residues long. The ends lost 5 bases at V and 1 base at J; junction bases unmatched: 14. CDR3 DNA: TGTGCCAGCAGCCCAAGGATGGGGACAGGGAGAAGGAACACTGAAGCTTTCTTT. Translation gives CASSPRMGTGRRNTEAFF.

Comments on this clone: One end of the junction fails to match germline, which may point to a read error. The J gene is TRBJ2-7, the V gene TRBV7-9; 8 positions match TRBD1. The germline V gene encodes CDR1 SEHNR and CDR2 FQNEAQ (reference sequence). The length of the CDR3 is 14 residues. CDR3 region: CSSSHRGSPYEQYF. CDR3 nucleotide sequence: TGTTCCAGCAGCCACAGGGGGTCGCCCTACGAGCAGTACTTC. Full variable domain (missing parts from reference TRBV7-9 and TRBJ2-7): DTGVSQNPRHKITKRGQNVTFRCDPISEHNRLYWYRQTLGQGPEFLTYFQNEAQLEKSRLLSDRFSAERPKGSFSTLEIQRTEQGDSAMYLCSSSHRGSPYEQYFGPGTRLTVT.

This chain uses TRBV30 with TRBJ2-7; 8 nucleotides align to TRBD1. This CDR3 region has 16 residues. The J segment lost 3 bases and the V segment lost 2 bases, leaving 12 bases of the junction unmatched. Germline CDR1 GTSNPN, CDR2 SVGIG (reference sequence). CDR3 sequence reads: CAWSHLRTGKNYEQYF. CDR3 DNA sequence: TGTGCCTGGAGTCATCTCAGGACAGGGAAGAACTACGAGCAGTACTTC.

This clone was counted a few times. This rearrangement joins TRBV6-5 to TRBJ1-1, with 9 bases matching TRBD1. Germline trimming cut 5 bases from V and 1 base from J; bases unmatched to any gene: 5. Germline CDR1 MNHEY, CDR2 SVGAGI. CDR3 length: 15 residues. CDR3 coding DNA: TGTGCCAGCAGTCCTATGGGACAGGGGAACACTGAAGCTTTCTTT. Translating gives CASSPMGQGNTEAFF.